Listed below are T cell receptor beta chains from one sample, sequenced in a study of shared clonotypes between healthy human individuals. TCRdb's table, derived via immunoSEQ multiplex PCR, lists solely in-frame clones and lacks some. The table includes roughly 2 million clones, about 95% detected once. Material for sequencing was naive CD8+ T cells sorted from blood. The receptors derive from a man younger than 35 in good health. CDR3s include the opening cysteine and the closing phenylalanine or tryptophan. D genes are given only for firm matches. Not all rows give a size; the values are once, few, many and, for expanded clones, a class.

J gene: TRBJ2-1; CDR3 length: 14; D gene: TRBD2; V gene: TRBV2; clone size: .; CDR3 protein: CASSGLAGDNEQFF; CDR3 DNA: TGTGCCAGCTCGGGACTAGCGGGAGACAATGAGCAGTTCTTC
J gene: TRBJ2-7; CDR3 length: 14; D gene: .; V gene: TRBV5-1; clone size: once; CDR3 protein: CASSLKTGMGEQYF; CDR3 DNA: TGCGCCAGCAGTCTTAAAACAGGGATGGGTGAGCAGTACTTC
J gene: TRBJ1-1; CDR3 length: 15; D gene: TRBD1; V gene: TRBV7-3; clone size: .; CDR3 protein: CASSFFRQGNTEAFF; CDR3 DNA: TGTGCCAGCAGCTTCTTCCGACAGGGAAACACTGAAGCTTTCTTT
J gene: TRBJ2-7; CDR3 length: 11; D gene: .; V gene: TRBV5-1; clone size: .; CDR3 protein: CASSHSFEQYF; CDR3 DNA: TGTGCCAGCAGCCATTCGTTCGAGCAGTACTTC
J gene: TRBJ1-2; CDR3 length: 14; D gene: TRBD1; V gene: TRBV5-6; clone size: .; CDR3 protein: CASSPGQPNYGYTF; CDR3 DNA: TGTGCCAGCAGCCCGGGACAGCCTAACTATGGCTACACCTTC
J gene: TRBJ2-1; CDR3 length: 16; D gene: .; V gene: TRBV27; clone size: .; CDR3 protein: CASSFSMGDSGLEQFF; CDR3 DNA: TGTGCCAGCAGTTTTTCAATGGGGGACAGCGGGCTTGAGCAGTTCTTC
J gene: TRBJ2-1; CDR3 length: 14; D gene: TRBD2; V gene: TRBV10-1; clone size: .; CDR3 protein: CASSGLAGPNEQFF; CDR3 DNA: TGCGCCAGCAGTGGACTAGCGGGCCCCAATGAGCAGTTCTTC
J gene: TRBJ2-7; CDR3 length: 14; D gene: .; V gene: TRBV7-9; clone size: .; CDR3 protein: CASSPRVPSYEQYF; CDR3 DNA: TGTGCCAGCAGCCCCAGGGTTCCTTCCTACGAGCAGTACTTC
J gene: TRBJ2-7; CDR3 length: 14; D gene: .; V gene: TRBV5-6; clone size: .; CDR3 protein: CASSFGTGTYEQYF; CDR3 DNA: TGTGCCAGCAGCTTTGGAACGGGGACCTACGAGCAGTACTTC
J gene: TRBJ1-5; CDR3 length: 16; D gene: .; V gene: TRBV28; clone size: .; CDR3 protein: CASSLLGDGTNQPQHF; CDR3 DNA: TGTGCCAGCAGTTTGTTAGGAGACGGAACCAATCAGCCCCAGCATTTT
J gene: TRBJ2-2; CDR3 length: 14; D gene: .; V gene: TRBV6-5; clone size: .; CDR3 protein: CASSLGTKPGELFF; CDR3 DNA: TGTGCCAGCAGTCTCGGGACCAAGCCCGGGGAGCTGTTTTTT
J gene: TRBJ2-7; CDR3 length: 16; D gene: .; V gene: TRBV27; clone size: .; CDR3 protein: CASSLSWQGHSYEQYF; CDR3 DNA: TGTGCCAGCAGTTTATCGTGGCAGGGGCACTCCTACGAGCAGTACTTC
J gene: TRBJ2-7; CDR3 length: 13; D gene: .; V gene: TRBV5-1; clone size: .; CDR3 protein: CASSFQSSYEQYF; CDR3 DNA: TGCGCCAGCAGCTTTCAATCGTCCTACGAGCAGTACTTC
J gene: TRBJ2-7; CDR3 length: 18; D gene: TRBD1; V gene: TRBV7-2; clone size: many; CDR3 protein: CASSLDAGTGREGYEQYF; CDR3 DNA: TGTGCCAGCAGCTTAGATGCCGGGACAGGGAGGGAAGGGTACGAGCAGTACTTC
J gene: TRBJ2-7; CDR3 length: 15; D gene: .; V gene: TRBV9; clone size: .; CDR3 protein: CASSVAADSTYEQYF; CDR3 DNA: TGTGCCAGCAGCGTAGCGGCCGACAGTACCTACGAGCAGTACTTC
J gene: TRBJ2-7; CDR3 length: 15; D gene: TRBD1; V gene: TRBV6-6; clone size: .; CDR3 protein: CASSYPPTGSYEQYF; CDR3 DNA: TGTGCCAGCAGTTACCCGCCGACAGGGTCCTACGAGCAGTACTTC
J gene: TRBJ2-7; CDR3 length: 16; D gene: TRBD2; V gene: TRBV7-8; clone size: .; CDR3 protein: CASSLALAGGPGEQYF; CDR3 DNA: TGTGCCAGCAGCTTAGCGCTAGCGGGAGGGCCGGGCGAGCAGTACTTC
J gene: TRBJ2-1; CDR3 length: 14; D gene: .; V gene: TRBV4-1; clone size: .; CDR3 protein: CASSQERASNEQFF; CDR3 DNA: TGCGCCAGCAGCCAAGAGAGGGCGAGTAATGAGCAGTTCTTC
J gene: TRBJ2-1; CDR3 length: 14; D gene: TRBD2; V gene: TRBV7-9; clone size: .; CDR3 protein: CASSLGEVAGEKFF; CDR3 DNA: TGTGCCAGCAGCTTAGGGGAAGTAGCGGGTGAGAAGTTCTTC
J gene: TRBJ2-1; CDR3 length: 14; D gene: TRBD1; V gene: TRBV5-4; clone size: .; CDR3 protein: CASSPPDRNNEQFF; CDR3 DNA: TGTGCCAGCAGCCCCCCGGACAGGAACAATGAGCAGTTCTTC
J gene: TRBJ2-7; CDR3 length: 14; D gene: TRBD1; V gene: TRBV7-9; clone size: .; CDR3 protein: CASSPGQGLHEQYF; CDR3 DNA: TGTGCCAGCAGCCCTGGACAGGGGTTACACGAGCAGTACTTC
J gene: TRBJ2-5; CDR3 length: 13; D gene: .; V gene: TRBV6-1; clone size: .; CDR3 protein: CASSEWGLETQYF; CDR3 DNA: TGTGCCAGCAGTGAATGGGGGCTGGAGACCCAGTACTTC
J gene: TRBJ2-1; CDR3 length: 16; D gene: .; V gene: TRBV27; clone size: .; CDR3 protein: CASSHTGPNGGNEQFF; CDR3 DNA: TGTGCCAGCAGCCACACAGGCCCTAATGGGGGTAATGAGCAGTTCTTC
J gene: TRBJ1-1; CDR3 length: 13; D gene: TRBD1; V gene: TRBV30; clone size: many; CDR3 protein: CAWRDRGDTEAFF; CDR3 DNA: TGTGCCTGGAGAGACAGGGGGGACACTGAAGCTTTCTTT
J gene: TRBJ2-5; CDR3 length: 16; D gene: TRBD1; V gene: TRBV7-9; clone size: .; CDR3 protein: CASSPWTGGAEETQYF; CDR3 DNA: TGTGCCAGCAGCCCCTGGACAGGGGGCGCGGAGGAGACCCAGTACTTC
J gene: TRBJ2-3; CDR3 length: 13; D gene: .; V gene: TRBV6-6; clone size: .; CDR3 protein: CASTRQARDTQYF; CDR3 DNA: TGTGCCAGCACCCGACAGGCGAGAGATACGCAGTATTTT
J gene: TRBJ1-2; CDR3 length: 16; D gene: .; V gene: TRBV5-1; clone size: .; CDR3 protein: CASSLGAAGSGYGYTF; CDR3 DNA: TGCGCCAGCAGCTTGGGGGCAGCGGGCTCTGGCTATGGCTACACCTTC
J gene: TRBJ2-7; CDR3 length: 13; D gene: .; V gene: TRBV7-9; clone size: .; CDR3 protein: CASSLIEGYEQYF; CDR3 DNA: TGTGCCAGCAGCCTTATCGAAGGGTACGAGCAGTACTTC
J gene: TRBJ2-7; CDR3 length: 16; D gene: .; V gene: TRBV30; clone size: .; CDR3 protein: CAWSIGLDAFAYEQYF; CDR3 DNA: TGTGCCTGGAGTATTGGTTTGGATGCTTTTGCCTACGAGCAGTACTTC
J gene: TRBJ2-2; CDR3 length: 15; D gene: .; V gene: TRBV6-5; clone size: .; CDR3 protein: CASSPVVGDTGELFF; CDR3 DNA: TGTGCCAGCAGCCCCGTGGTAGGGGACACCGGGGAGCTGTTTTTT
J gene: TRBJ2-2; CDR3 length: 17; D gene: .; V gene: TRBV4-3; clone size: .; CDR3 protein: CASSQDSVQRDTGELFF; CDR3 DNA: TGCGCCAGCAGCCAAGATAGTGTACAGCGAGACACCGGGGAGCTGTTTTTT
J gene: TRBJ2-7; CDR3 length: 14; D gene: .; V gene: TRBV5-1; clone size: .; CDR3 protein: CASSQSGGFYEQYF; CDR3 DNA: TGCGCCAGCAGCCAAAGCGGAGGGTTCTACGAGCAGTACTTC
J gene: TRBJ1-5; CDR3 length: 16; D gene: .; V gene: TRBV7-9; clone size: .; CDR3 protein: CASSSSTGMDNQPQHF; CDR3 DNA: TGTGCCAGCAGCTCTTCAACAGGGATGGACAATCAGCCCCAGCATTTT
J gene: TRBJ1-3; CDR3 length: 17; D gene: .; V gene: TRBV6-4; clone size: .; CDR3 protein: CASSDSRGRGFENTIYF; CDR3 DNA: TGTGCCAGCAGTGACTCCCGCGGCAGGGGTTTTGAAAACACCATATATTTT
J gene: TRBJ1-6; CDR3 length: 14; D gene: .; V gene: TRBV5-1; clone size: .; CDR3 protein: CASRMEGLNSPLHF; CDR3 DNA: TGCGCCAGCAGAATGGAGGGGCTAAATTCACCCCTCCACTTT
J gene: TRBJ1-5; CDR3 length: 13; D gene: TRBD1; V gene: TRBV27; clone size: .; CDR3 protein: CASRTGENQPQHF; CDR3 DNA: TGTGCCAGCAGGACAGGGGAGAATCAGCCCCAGCATTTT
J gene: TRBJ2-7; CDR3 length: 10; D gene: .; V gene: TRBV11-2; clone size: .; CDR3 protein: CASSLDEQYF; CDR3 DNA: TGTGCCAGCAGCCTCGACGAGCAGTACTTC
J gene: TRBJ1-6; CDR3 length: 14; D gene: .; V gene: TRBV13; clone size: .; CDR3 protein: CASSLGGQSDPLHF; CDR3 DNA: TGTGCCAGCAGCTTAGGTGGACAGTCCGATCCCCTCCACTTT
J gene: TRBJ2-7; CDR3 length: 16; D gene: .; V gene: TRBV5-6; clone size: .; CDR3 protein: CASSSRTTDNLYEQYF; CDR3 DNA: TGTGCCAGCAGCTCCCGAACGACGGATAATCTCTACGAGCAGTACTTC
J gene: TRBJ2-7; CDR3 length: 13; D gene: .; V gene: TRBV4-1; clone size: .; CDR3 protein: CASSPGAGSEQYF; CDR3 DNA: TGCGCCAGCAGCCCGGGGGCGGGAAGCGAGCAGTACTTC
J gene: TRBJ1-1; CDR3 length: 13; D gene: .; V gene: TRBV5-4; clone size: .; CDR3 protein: CASSLEGSVVAFF; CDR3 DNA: TGTGCCAGCAGCTTGGAGGGTAGTGTGGTAGCTTTCTTT
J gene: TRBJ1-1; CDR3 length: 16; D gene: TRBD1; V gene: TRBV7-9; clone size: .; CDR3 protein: CASSLGWTGGRTEAFF; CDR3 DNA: TGTGCCAGCAGCTTAGGTTGGACAGGGGGCCGGACTGAAGCTTTCTTT